This T cell receptor (beta chain) was documented in a study of blood T cell repertoires in COVID-19. In the study overall: Acute-phase and convalescent COVID-19 samples originated in the United States, Italy and Spain. Sources were T cells, B-cell-depleted T cells, or PBMCs; the material itself was cDNA or gDNA.

As originally analysed: The assay estimated nucleated cells by amplifying reference gene primers. The method was immunoSEQ multiplex PCR; TCRdb's version includes in-frame clones alone and lacks a portion of them. Clone size and the V and J calls come from that table; the DNA yielded D and trimming. The table has approximately 280,000 clones, around nine tenths seen once. V trimming: 10 bases; J trimming: 2 bases; junction bases outside the gene matches: 6. Germline values: CDR1 MNHEY, CDR2 SVGAGI. CDR3 size: 13 residues. This clonotype was sampled from a woman aged 55-75 years with acute or convalescent COVID-19. The sequenced material came from peripheral blood. The V call is TRBV6-5, the J call TRBJ2-7; 9 bases agree with TRBD2. The CDR3 spells CATLTSGPYEQYF. The CDR3 DNA reads TGTGCCACCCTGACTAGCGGTCCCTACGAGCAGTACTTC.